The clone carrying this T cell receptor beta chain has a handful of counts. Its antigen is currently unknown. A much larger clone is a single base away; this may be a read error. CDR1 ENHRY and CDR2 SYGVKD come from the germline V gene. CDR3 length equals 14 residues. Trimming pared 3 bases from V and 10 bases from J, leaving 16 bases between. These data come from a study of post-analysis software for immune sequencing data. As for the study in general: Disease courses included relapsing-remitting, secondary progressive and progressive-relapsing multiple sclerosis. Points from the study as a whole: Significantly lower normalized Chao1 diversity was found in patients with multiple sclerosis relative to controls. Strong co-clustering by F measure was evident for samples that had been prepared in the same batch. TRBV segments more frequent in patients than in controls numbered roughly 5 and included TRBV5-6, TRBV5-1 and TRBV20-1.

The authors incorporated unique molecular identifiers into the TCR beta cDNA libraries. When about 1 to 11 million T cells were used, they gave some 540,000 cDNA molecules. TCRdb re-derived calls from the PCR reads in MiXCR, one entry per CDR3 protein. The profile shows over 250,000 distinct CDR3 sequences, just over 35% of them singletons. The chain is built from TRBV10-3 and TRBJ2-1; D not certain. This TCR came from a girl aged 10-17 years with multiple sclerosis. Sequenced material: blood. CDR3 DNA sequence: TGTGCCATCAGTGACCCTTCGGTTCCTCGGGAGCAGTTCTTC. Protein: CAISDPSVPREQFF.